These 20 T cell receptor beta chains came from one sample sequenced in a study of OX40 agonist ivuxolimab in advanced cancers. The method was immunoSEQ multiplex PCR; TCRdb's version includes in-frame clones alone and lacks a portion of them. The repertoire includes about 28,000 clones, 82% of them detected once, and approximately 20% sits in the top ten. The starting material was CD4+ or CD8+ T cells sorted from blood, obtained in a trial of the OX40 agonist ivuxolimab. The receptors come from an adult with an advanced solid tumor such as melanoma, head and neck, liver or kidney cancer.

The genes are TRBV27 and TRBJ2-7; D not resolved. V gave up 3 bases and J gave up 5 bases, with 8 bases separating them. The CDR3 is made up of 12 amino acids. The germline V gene encodes CDR1 MNHEY and CDR2 SMNVEV (reference sequence). The CDR3 DNA reads TGTGCCAGCAGTTTTGTGGGGAACGAGCAGTACTTC. It specifies CASSFVGNEQYF.

The rearrangement links TRBV13 to TRBJ2-2; D not resolved. The CDR3 extends over 16 amino acids. Trimming pared 2 bases from V and 0 bases from J, leaving 10 bases between. In germline, CDR1 is PRHDT, CDR2 FYEKMQ (reference sequence). Here the CDR3 reads CASSLLIHANTGELFF. CDR3 DNA: TGTGCCAGCAGCTTACTGATACACGCGAACACCGGGGAGCTGTTTTTT.

This clone was detected only once. Compared with germline, one end of the junction differs, possibly owing to a read error. The V and J genes are TRBV2 and TRBJ1-1; 7 bases map to TRBD1. The germline CDR1 and CDR2 sequences are SNHLY and FYNNEI. This CDR3 contains 14 residues. CDR3 sequence: CASSEDRVWSEAFF. In DNA form, the CDR3 reads TGTGCCAGCAGCGAAGACAGGGTTTGGTCTGAAGCTTTCTTT.

The chain links TRBV7-3 to TRBJ2-3; TRBD1 aligns across 9 bases. With 1 base clipped from V and 6 bases from J, the junction kept 2 bases outside the gene matches. The CDR3 totals 14 residues. Germline V CDR1 and CDR2: SGHTA, FQGTGA. CDR3 region: CASSLSGTGDTQYF. CDR3 bases: TGTGCCAGCAGCTTAAGCGGGACAGGGGATACGCAGTATTTT.

The V gene is TRBV5-5, the J gene TRBJ1-2; TRBD1 agrees at 11 bases. Looked up from germline, CDR1 is SGHKS and CDR2 is YYEKEE (reference sequence). The CDR3 extends over 16 amino acids. The V segment lost 1 base and the J segment 5 bases; nucleotides outside the gene matches: 7. The CDR3 coding sequence is TGTGCCAGCAGCTTGTACAGGACAGGGGGCTTATATGGCTACACCTTC. Amino acid sequence: CASSLYRTGGLYGYTF.

The chain joins TRBV7-2 to TRBJ2-1; 11 positions agree with TRBD2. The V segment lost 7 bases and the J segment 6 bases; nucleotides outside the gene matches: 14. The CDR3 covers 17 residues. Looked up from germline, CDR1 is SGHTA and CDR2 is FQGNSA. The CDR3 nucleotides are TGTGCCAGCACCTTTGGTGGTAGCGGGGGGGCTCTCAATGAGCAGTTCTTC. This codes for CASTFGGSGGALNEQFF.

The rearrangement uses TRBV5-8 and TRBJ2-1, with D unresolved. Trimming removed 1 base at V and 0 bases at J, with 5 bases between. CDR1 is SGHTS and CDR2 is YDEGEE in the germline V gene. The CDR3 length is 14 residues. The CDR3 DNA sequence: TGTGCCAGCAGCTTGACGGACTCCTACAATGAGCAGTTCTTC. This encodes CASSLTDSYNEQFF.

V gene TRBV11-2 combines with J gene TRBJ2-1; 9 bases align to TRBD1. The germline V gene encodes CDR1 SGHAT and CDR2 FQNNGV. V was pared by 7 bases and J by 4 bases, with 8 bases of the junction left unmatched. The CDR3 spans 15 residues. The CDR3 region has the DNA TGTGCCAGCAATCCCGGGACAGGGAATTACAATGAGCAGTTCTTC. Its protein is CASNPGTGNYNEQFF.

The gene calls are TRBV2 and TRBJ2-7; maybe TRBD1 (6 bases). V shed 8 bases and J shed 6 bases, with 17 bases lying between them. Looked up from germline, CDR1 is SNHLY and CDR2 is FYNNEI. The length of the CDR3 is 13 residues. The CDR3 nucleotides read TGTGCCAGCCGAAGGACAGCGCAAGGCGAGCAGTACTTC. Its protein is CASRRTAQGEQYF. Variable domain in full (rest from reference TRBV2 and TRBJ2-7): EPEVTQTPSHQVTQMGQEVILRCVPISNHLYFYWYRQILGQKVEFLVSFYNNEISEKSEIFDDQFSVERPDGSNFTLKIRSTKLEDSAMYFCASRRTAQGEQYFGPGTRLTVT.

In this sample, this clone turned up once. The chain employs TRBV30 and TRBJ2-2; TRBD1 might be the D (6 bases). The CDR3 loop spans 13 amino acids. Germline loops: CDR1 GTSNPN, CDR2 SVGIG (reference sequence). Trimming removed 2 bases at V and 4 bases at J, with 8 bases between. The CDR3 nucleotides are TGTGCCTGGAGTAGGGGGATCACCGGGGAGCTGTTTTTT. Protein product: CAWSRGITGELFF. The whole variable domain, filled in from reference TRBV30 and TRBJ2-2, reads SQTIHQWPATLVQPVGSPLSLECTVEGTSNPNLYWYRQAAGRGLQLLFYSVGIGQISSEVPQNLSASRPQDRQFILSSKKLLLSDSGFYLCAWSRGITGELFFGEGSRLTVL.

The chain couples TRBV5-1 to TRBJ2-1; D is possibly TRBD1 or TRBD2 (5 bases each). The CDR3 is made up of 11 amino acids. V lost 7 bases, J lost 7 bases, and 9 bases lay in between. CDR1 SGHRS and CDR2 YFSETQ come from the germline V gene. Written as DNA, the CDR3 is TGCGCCAGCCTTGAGGGGAATGAGCAGTTCTTC. It specifies CASLEGNEQFF. Full variable domain (outside the CDR3, taken from reference TRBV5-1 and TRBJ2-1): KAGVTQTPRYLIKTRGQQVTLSCSPISGHRSVSWYQQTPGQGLQFLFEYFSETQRNKGNFPGRFSGRQFSNSRSEMNVSTLELGDSALYLCASLEGNEQFFGPGTRLTVL.

The chain recombines TRBV4-3 with TRBJ1-4; D is uncertain. Germline CDR1 reads LGHNA; CDR2 reads YSLEER. The CDR3 is 13 residues long. Trimming removed 3 bases at V and 4 bases at J, with 6 bases between. The CDR3 bases are TGCGCCAGCAGCCAGGAACTTAATGAAAAACTGTTTTTT. It specifies CASSQELNEKLFF.

The V call is TRBV11-2, the J call TRBJ2-7; the D gene could be TRBD1 or TRBD2 (5 bases each). This CDR3 region has 16 residues. V was shortened by 5 bases and J by 0 bases, with 17 bases between the two germline ends. Germline V gene sequence: CDR1 SGHAT, CDR2 FQNNGV. CDR3 loop: CASSSPGPLSSYEQYF. The CDR3 DNA reads TGTGCCAGCAGCAGCCCGGGACCACTGAGCTCCTACGAGCAGTACTTC.

The rearrangement links TRBV19 to TRBJ2-6, with D hard to call. CDR3 length: 12 amino acids. The ends were cut back, 7 bases at V and 4 bases at J, with 5 bases in the middle. Per the germline V gene, CDR1 is LNHDA and CDR2 is SQIVND (reference sequence). CDR3 residues: CASMGGANVLTF. In nucleotides, the CDR3 is TGTGCCAGTATGGGAGGGGCCAACGTCCTGACTTTC.

V is TRBV27 and J is TRBJ2-3; no firm D call. V was cut by 3 bases and J by 2 bases, with 6 bases left in between. The CDR3 has 13 amino acids. Per germline, CDR1 MNHEY and CDR2 SMNVEV (reference sequence). Here the CDR3 DNA reads TGTGCCAGCAGTTTTTCCCACACAGATACGCAGTATTTT. Translated: CASSFSHTDTQYF.

This chain joins TRBV7-2 and TRBJ1-1; D uncertain. The CDR3 has 13 residues. Trimming pared 2 bases from V and 1 base from J, leaving 5 bases between. The germline V gene has CDR1 SGHTA and CDR2 FQGNSA. The CDR3 DNA reads TGTGCCAGCAGCTTATTCGAGAACACTGAAGCTTTCTTT. Translated: CASSLFENTEAFF.

DNA for the CDR3: TGTGCCAGCAGCTTGTCCGGGGGCGCAACCTACGAGCAGTACTTC. Residues: CASSLSGGATYEQYF. The chain joins TRBV5-6 to TRBJ2-7; D tentatively reads TRBD1 or TRBD2 (6 bases each). Germline V lookup: CDR1 SGHDT, CDR2 YYEEEE. This CDR3 has 15 residues. With 1 base removed from V and 2 bases from J, the gap between germline ends came to 13 bases.

V usage is TRBV13 and J usage is TRBJ2-5; no firm D call. V was shortened by 4 bases and J by 5 bases, with 17 bases between the two germline ends. The CDR3 loop spans 15 amino acids. In germline, CDR1 is PRHDT, CDR2 FYEKMQ (reference sequence). For the CDR3, the DNA is TGTGCCAGCAGCTCCCGCATCGAGCGTTCGGAGACCCAGTACTTC. This codes for CASSSRIERSETQYF.

This clone was seen just once. The chain carries TRBV11-2 and TRBJ2-7; D tentatively reads TRBD1 or TRBD2 (6 bases each). The V gene's germline CDR1 is SGHAT and CDR2 FQNNGV. V lost 4 bases and J lost 1, with 8 bases in between. The CDR3 totals 13 residues. The CDR3 sequence: CASSWGASYEQYF. In DNA form, the CDR3 reads TGTGCCAGCAGCTGGGGGGCTTCCTACGAGCAGTACTTC.

The V call is TRBV10-3, the J call TRBJ1-6; D not resolved. The CDR3 covers 15 residues. Trimming pared 2 bases from V and 0 bases from J, leaving 5 bases between. The germline V gene has CDR1 ENHRY and CDR2 SYGVKD. CDR3: CAISEEFSYNSPLHF. Here the CDR3 DNA reads TGTGCCATCAGTGAGGAGTTCTCCTATAATTCACCCCTCCACTTT.